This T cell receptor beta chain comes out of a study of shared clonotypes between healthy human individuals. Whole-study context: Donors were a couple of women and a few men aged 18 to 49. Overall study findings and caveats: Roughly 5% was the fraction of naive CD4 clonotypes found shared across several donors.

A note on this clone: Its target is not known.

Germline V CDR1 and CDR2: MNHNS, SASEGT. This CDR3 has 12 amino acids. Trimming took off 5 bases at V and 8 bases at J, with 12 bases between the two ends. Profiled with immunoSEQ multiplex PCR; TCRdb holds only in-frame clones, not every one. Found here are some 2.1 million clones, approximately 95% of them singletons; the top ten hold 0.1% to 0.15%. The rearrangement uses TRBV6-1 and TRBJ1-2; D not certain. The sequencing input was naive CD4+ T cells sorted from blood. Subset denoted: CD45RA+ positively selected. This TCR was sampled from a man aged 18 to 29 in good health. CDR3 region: CASSLPVLGYTF. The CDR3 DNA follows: TGTGCCAGCAGTTTACCGGTTTTGGGCTACACCTTC.